One and the same sample provided the 20 T cell receptor beta chains below, sequenced in a study of graft-versus-host responses after intestinal transplantation. What these receptors recognize is not known. Assay: immunoSEQ multiplex PCR; the TCRdb copy retains only in-frame clones and omits some. Of about 110,000 clones listed, approximately 92% are singletons. Sample: unstimulated CD4+ T cells sorted from spleen or lymph node cells, taken before transplant. These receptors came from a human donor who was the organ donor for an intestinal transplant.

This chain connects TRBV18 to TRBJ2-6; D is ambiguous. CDR1 is KGHSH, CDR2 LQKENI, per germline. The germline V and J ends were trimmed by 5 bases and 3 bases, with 14 bases remaining between them. There are 16 residues in the CDR3. CDR3 residues: CASSSSPPNGANVLTF. The CDR3, as DNA: TGTGCCAGCTCATCTTCGCCGCCCAATGGGGCCAACGTCCTGACTTTC.

The V gene is TRBV27, the J gene TRBJ2-2, with TRBD2 matching over 10 bases. The CDR3 spans 18 residues. Germline CDR1 and CDR2: MNHEY and SMNVEV (reference sequence). Germline trimming cut 5 bases from V and 3 bases from J; bases unmatched to any gene: 12. The DNA for the CDR3 is TGTGCCAGCAGTCCACAGGGACTAGCGAAGGACCACACCGGGGAGCTGTTTTTT. This sequence encodes CASSPQGLAKDHTGELFF.

Worth noting for this clone: Distinct nucleotide sequences in the sample also encode this CDR3. The V and J genes are TRBV28 and TRBJ1-3; D is unresolved. Germline CDR1 is MDHEN and CDR2 is SYDVKM. V was pared by 3 bases and J by 0 bases, with 0 bases between. The CDR3 is 12 residues long. The chain's CDR3 is CASSFSGNTIYF. DNA for the CDR3: TGTGCCAGCAGTTTCTCTGGAAACACCATATATTTT.

The chain uses TRBV5-1 and TRBJ2-1; D gene uncertain. V lost 0 bases, J lost 9 bases, and 10 bases lay in between. The CDR3 extends over 13 amino acids. Germline CDR1 and CDR2: SGHRS and YFSETQ. This CDR3 reads CASSLDLPGEQFF. The CDR3 bases are TGCGCCAGCAGCTTGGACCTCCCCGGTGAGCAGTTCTTC.

The chain recombines TRBV6-1 with TRBJ1-2; TRBD1 matches 7 bases. CDR1 MNHNS and CDR2 SASEGT come from the germline V gene. J gave up 6 bases and V 5 bases, and 9 bases lay outside the gene matches. The CDR3 totals 14 residues. Written as DNA, the CDR3 is TGTGCCAGCAGTCGGGACAGCGGTCGGGATGGCTACACCTTC. Protein: CASSRDSGRDGYTF.

Concerning this clone: Other DNA sequences from this sample encode an identical CDR3 as well. This rearrangement joins TRBV18 to TRBJ2-2; TRBD2 matches at 7 bases. Trimming took 1 base from V and 5 from J; bases not matched to a gene: 7. CDR1 is KGHSH and CDR2 is LQKENI in the germline V gene. The CDR3 spans 16 residues. The CDR3 bases are TGTGCCAGCTCACCACTGGCGGGAGTCAGAACCGGGGAGCTGTTTTTT. Translated: CASSPLAGVRTGELFF. The full variable domain, rest sourced from reference TRBV18 and TRBJ2-2, is NAGVMQNPRHLVRRRGQEARLRCSPMKGHSHVYWYRQLPEEGLKFMVYLQKENIIDESGMPKERFSAEFPKEGPSILRIQQVVRGDSAAYFCASSPLAGVRTGELFFGEGSRLTVL.

The chain combines TRBV18 with TRBJ1-5, with D possibly being TRBD1 (6 bases). CDR3 size: 14 residues. Germline values: CDR1 KGHSH, CDR2 LQKENI. V lost 2 bases and J 3 bases, leaving 8 bases between the germline ends. The CDR3 loop is CASSPRQDNQPQHF. The CDR3 coding sequence is TGTGCCAGCTCACCAAGACAGGACAATCAGCCCCAGCATTTT.

The chain links TRBV5-1 to TRBJ2-7; weak D call: TRBD1 (6 bases). Per the germline V gene, CDR1 is SGHRS and CDR2 is YFSETQ. Trimming left V 2 bases short and J 2 bases short, with 14 bases between. The CDR3 is 15 amino acids. In DNA, the CDR3 is TGCGCCAGCAGCTTCGGGTACAGGGATCCCTACGAGCAGTACTTC. Its protein is CASSFGYRDPYEQYF.

The V gene is TRBV6-1, the J gene TRBJ1-2; no clear D gene. V lost 6 bases, J lost 3 bases, and 8 bases lay in between. Germline assignment: CDR1 MNHNS and CDR2 SASEGT. The CDR3 is made up of 12 amino acids. CDR3 loop: CASRTVYYGYTF. CDR3 in DNA: TGTGCCAGCAGAACGGTCTACTATGGCTACACCTTC.

This chain's CDR3 is CSVEGGRAGETQYF. For the CDR3, the DNA is TGCAGCGTTGAAGGTGGGAGGGCCGGGGAGACCCAGTACTTC. The V gene is TRBV29-1, the J gene TRBJ2-5; TRBD2 matches at 7 bases. The V gene end was trimmed by 1 base and the J gene end by 5 bases; junction bases not matched to a gene: 7. Germline V CDR1 and CDR2: SQVTM, ANQGSEA. The CDR3 loop spans 14 amino acids.

The V call is TRBV19, the J call TRBJ1-2; D is uncertain. The CDR3 is made up of 14 amino acids. Germline loops: CDR1 LNHDA, CDR2 SQIVND (reference sequence). V was clipped by 2 bases and J by 3 bases, with 10 bases between them. In DNA form, the CDR3 reads TGTGCCAGTAGTATATCGGCAGGACACTATGGCTACACCTTC. It is translated as CASSISAGHYGYTF. Variable domain in full (rest from reference TRBV19 and TRBJ1-2): DGGITQSPKYLFRKEGQNVTLSCEQNLNHDAMYWYRQDPGQGLRLIYYSQIVNDFQKGDIAEGYSVSREKKESFPLTVTSAQKNPTAFYLCASSISAGHYGYTFGSGTRLTVV.

V gene TRBV10-3 combines with J gene TRBJ1-6; possibly TRBD1 for D (5 bases). Trimming stripped 7 bases from V and 7 bases from J, with 14 bases between. The CDR3 totals 14 residues. In germline, CDR1 is ENHRY, CDR2 SYGVKD. The CDR3 is CAINKGTGNSPLHF. In nucleotides, the CDR3 is TGTGCCATCAATAAAGGGACCGGGAATTCACCCCTCCACTTT.

This CDR3 is CASSTGTTGDRGYTF. CDR3 in DNA: TGTGCCAGTAGTACAGGGACCACAGGGGACCGTGGCTACACCTTC. The rearrangement joins TRBV19 to TRBJ1-2; 7 bases line up with TRBD1. V lost 4 bases to trimming and J lost 7 bases; unmatched junction nucleotides: 12. Germline values: CDR1 LNHDA, CDR2 SQIVND (reference sequence). CDR3 length: 15 amino acids. Using reference TRBV19 and TRBJ1-2 for the parts outside the CDR3, the full variable domain is DGGITQSPKYLFRKEGQNVTLSCEQNLNHDAMYWYRQDPGQGLRLIYYSQIVNDFQKGDIAEGYSVSREKKESFPLTVTSAQKNPTAFYLCASSTGTTGDRGYTFGSGTRLTVV.

This clone has only a few counts. The chain joins TRBV4-2 to TRBJ1-2; unclear D gene. Trimming took 3 bases from V and 8 from J, leaving 7 bases between them. The CDR3 is 11 amino acids. The germline V gene has CDR1 LGHNA and CDR2 YNFKEQ. CDR3 coding DNA: TGTGCCAGCAGCCAGGGGAGGGGCTACACCTTC. This translates into CASSQGRGYTF.

The V gene is TRBV7-2, the J gene TRBJ2-1, with D perhaps TRBD2 (5 bases). CDR3 length: 16 amino acids. Between the trimmed V and J ends, which lost 1 base and 0 bases, there was a span of 10 bases. Germline values: CDR1 SGHTA, CDR2 FQGNSA. CDR3 sequence (DNA): TGTGCCAGCAGCTTAGATCGCGGGCGCTCCTACAATGAGCAGTTCTTC. Its protein product is CASSLDRGRSYNEQFF.

In this sample, this clone turned up a few times. J is TRBJ2-1 and V is TRBV5-4; 7 bases fit TRBD1. Germline lookup yields CDR1 SGHNT and CDR2 YYREEE (reference sequence). The V and J ends lost 4 bases and 3 bases, in that order; junction bases with no gene match: 10. The CDR3 has 16 amino acids. CDR3: CASSPSRDRRYNEQFF. CDR3 DNA sequence: TGTGCCAGCAGCCCCAGTCGGGACAGACGCTACAATGAGCAGTTCTTC.

J is TRBJ2-5 and V is TRBV7-2, with D possibly matching TRBD2 (7 bases). Germline CDR1 reads SGHTA; CDR2 reads FQGNSA. The CDR3 consists of 15 residues. Trimming removed 5 bases at V and 5 bases at J, with 18 bases between. The CDR3 DNA reads TGTGCCAGCAGCCTAGGGGGGGAGCTTGTGGAGACCCAGTACTTC. It specifies CASSLGGELVETQYF.

This chain links TRBV18 with TRBJ1-5; 12 positions agree with TRBD1. This CDR3 is 17 amino acids long. Germline V gene sequence: CDR1 KGHSH, CDR2 LQKENI. V was pared by 3 bases and J by 2 bases, with 5 bases of the junction left unmatched. The CDR3 region has the DNA TGTGCCAGCTCACCCGGGACAGGGGGCCAAGGCAATCAGCCCCAGCATTTT. Its protein product is CASSPGTGGQGNQPQHF.

The chain carries TRBV5-4 and TRBJ2-3; TRBD2 aligns across 10 bases. The V and J ends lost 4 bases and 4 bases, in that order; junction bases with no gene match: 9. The CDR3 contains 16 residues. CDR1 and CDR2 (germline): SGHNT, YYREEE (reference sequence). CDR3: CASSPRLAGVADTQYF. CDR3 sequence (DNA): TGTGCCAGCAGCCCCCGCCTAGCGGGAGTAGCAGATACGCAGTATTTT.

The V call is TRBV19, the J call TRBJ1-4; tentatively, D is TRBD1 (6 bases). Germline CDR1 LNHDA, CDR2 SQIVND (reference sequence). The CDR3 is 15 residues long. V lost 8 bases to trimming and J lost 0 bases, with 13 bases between them. The CDR3 is CASGDMAATNEKLFF. CDR3 coding DNA: TGTGCCAGTGGGGACATGGCGGCAACTAATGAAAAACTGTTTTTT.